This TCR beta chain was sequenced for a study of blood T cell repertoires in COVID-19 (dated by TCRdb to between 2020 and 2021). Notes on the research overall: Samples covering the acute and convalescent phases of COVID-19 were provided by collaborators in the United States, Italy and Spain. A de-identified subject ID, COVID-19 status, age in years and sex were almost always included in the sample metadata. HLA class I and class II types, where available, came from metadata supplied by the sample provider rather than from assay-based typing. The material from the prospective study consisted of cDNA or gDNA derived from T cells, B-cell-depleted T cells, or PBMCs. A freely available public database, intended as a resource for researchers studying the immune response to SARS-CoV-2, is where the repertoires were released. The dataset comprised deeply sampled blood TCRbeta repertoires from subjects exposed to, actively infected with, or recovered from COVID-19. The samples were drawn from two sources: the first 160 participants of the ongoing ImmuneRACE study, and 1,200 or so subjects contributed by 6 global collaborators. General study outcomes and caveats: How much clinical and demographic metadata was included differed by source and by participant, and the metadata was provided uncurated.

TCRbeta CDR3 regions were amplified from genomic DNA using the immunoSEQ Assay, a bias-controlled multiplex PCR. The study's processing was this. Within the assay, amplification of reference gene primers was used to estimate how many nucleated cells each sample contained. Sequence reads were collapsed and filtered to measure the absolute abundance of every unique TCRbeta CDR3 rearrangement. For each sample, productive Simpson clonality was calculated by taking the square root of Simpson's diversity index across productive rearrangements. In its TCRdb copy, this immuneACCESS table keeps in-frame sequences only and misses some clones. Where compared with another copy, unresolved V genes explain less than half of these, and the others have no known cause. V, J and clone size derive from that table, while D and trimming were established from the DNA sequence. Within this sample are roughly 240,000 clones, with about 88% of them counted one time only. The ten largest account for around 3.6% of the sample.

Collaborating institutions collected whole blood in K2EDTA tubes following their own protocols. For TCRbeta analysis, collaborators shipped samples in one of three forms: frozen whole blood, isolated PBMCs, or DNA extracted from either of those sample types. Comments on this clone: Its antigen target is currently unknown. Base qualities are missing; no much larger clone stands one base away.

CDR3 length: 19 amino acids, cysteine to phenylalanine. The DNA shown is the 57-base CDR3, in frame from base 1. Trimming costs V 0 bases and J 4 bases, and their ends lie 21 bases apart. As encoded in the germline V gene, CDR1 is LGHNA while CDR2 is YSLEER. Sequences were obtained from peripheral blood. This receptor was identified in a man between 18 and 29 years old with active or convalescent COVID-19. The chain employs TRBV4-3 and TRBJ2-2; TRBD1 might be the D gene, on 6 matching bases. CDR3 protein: CASSQDLAGENLGTGELFF. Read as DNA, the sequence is TGCGCCAGCAGCCAAGATCTGGCAGGGGAAAACCTTGGCACCGGGGAGCTGTTTTTT.